This entry lists 5 T cell receptor beta chains sequenced from one sample in a study of cytomegalovirus exposure and HLA in healthy donors. Researchers ran the PCR with 60 Vbeta and 13 Jbeta primers. The method was immunoSEQ multiplex PCR; TCRdb's version includes in-frame clones alone and lacks a portion of them. The specimen's table records roughly 120,000 clones. Sequencing was performed on PBMCs. These receptor sequences come from a man aged 40-55 years in good health and CMV-seropositive.

This chain joins TRBV11-3 and TRBJ2-7, with 7 bases identical to TRBD2. Per germline, CDR1 SGHNT and CDR2 YENEEA. V lost 3 bases, J lost 4 bases, and 18 bases stayed unmatched. This CDR3 has 18 residues. The CDR3: CASSFNPAGASGEYEQYF. CDR3 DNA: TGTGCCAGCAGCTTCAACCCCGCTGGTGCTAGCGGAGAGTACGAGCAGTACTTC.

V and J are TRBV2 and TRBJ1-4, with 8 positions matching TRBD1. This CDR3 contains 14 residues. Germline V CDR1 and CDR2: SNHLY, FYNNEI. V gave up 2 bases and J gave up 5 bases; unmatched junction bases: 1. The CDR3 DNA follows: TGTGCCAGCAGTGAACGGACAGGGAATGAAAAACTGTTTTTT. Protein: CASSERTGNEKLFF.

V is TRBV6-5 and J is TRBJ2-1; 14 bases are shared with TRBD2. The germline V gene has CDR1 MNHEY and CDR2 SVGAGI. V shed 5 bases and J 9 bases; nucleotides not matched to a gene: 3. The CDR3 has 14 amino acids. Written as DNA, the CDR3 is TGTGCCAGCAGTCCGGGACTAGCGGGAGTTGAGCAGTTCTTC. Amino acid sequence: CASSPGLAGVEQFF.

This chain connects TRBV14 to TRBJ1-2, with D maybe TRBD1 (5 bases). CDR3 size: 15 residues. Trimming removed 0 bases from V and 8 bases from J, with 16 bases in between. The germline V gene encodes CDR1 SGHDN and CDR2 FVKESK. CDR3 in amino acids: CASSQDGAPRRGYTF. CDR3 coding DNA: TGTGCCAGCAGCCAAGATGGGGCACCCCGGCGGGGCTACACCTTC.

J is TRBJ1-1 and V is TRBV18; D is unclear. The CDR3 is 12 residues long. With 6 bases removed from V and 4 bases from J, the gap between germline ends came to 9 bases. Germline V gene sequence: CDR1 KGHSH, CDR2 LQKENI. The CDR3 here is CASSRDRTEAFF. The CDR3 nucleotides read TGTGCCAGCTCCCGAGATCGCACTGAAGCTTTCTTT.